This T cell receptor (beta chain) is from a study of metastatic and nonmetastatic thyroid tumors. This clone was observed at least ten times. Trimming at V came to 4 bases and at J to 1 base, leaving 10 bases not matched to a gene. The CDR3 runs 16 residues. The V gene's germline CDR1 is DFQATT and CDR2 SNEGSKA (reference sequence). No patient received treatment before thyroid surgery. TCRdb redid the clone calls on the PCR reads using MiXCR. The sample consists of roughly 14,000 clones, more than 20% of them appearing once. The sequence derives from a female donor with papillary thyroid cancer or a benign thyroid nodule (not recorded which). Some clones in this sample may be carry-over from other donors' samples. The V call is TRBV20-1, the J call TRBJ2-7, with 10 bases identical to TRBD2. The sequencing sample was made of tumor tissue. In nucleotides, the CDR3 is TGCAGTGCTAATGAGCCGGGACTAGCGTTGTCCTACGAGCAGTACTTC. Residues: CSANEPGLALSYEQYF.